The T cell receptor beta chain described here comes from a study of blood T cell repertoires in COVID-19. Study-level background: Samples representing acute and convalescent COVID-19 were sourced from the United States, Italy and Spain. Sources were T cells, B-cell-depleted T cells, or PBMCs; the material itself was cDNA or gDNA.

Two consecutive negative NP/OP PCR tests, clearance, or resolved symptoms defined Cohort 3 recovery. As processed by the authors: From reference gene primer amplification, estimates of nucleated cell counts were derived. Method: immunoSEQ multiplex PCR; TCRdb's copy keeps in-frame clones and lacks some. Clone size and V and J calls were adopted from that table, with D and trimming inferred from the DNA. The data contain around 300,000 clones, around 90% of them singletons. The receptor was derived from a woman between 35 and 50 years old who had recovered from COVID-19. Sequences were obtained from PBMCs or T cells enriched from blood (not recorded which).

The CDR3 DNA reads as TGTGCCATCAGTGAGTACGGGGGTATGAGTACTGAAGCTTTCTTT. It encodes CAISEYGGMSTEAFF. The chain joins TRBV10-3 to TRBJ1-1; D is perhaps TRBD1 (5 bases). The CDR3 is made up of 15 amino acids. V was trimmed by 1 base and J by 5 bases, leaving 14 bases between them. Germline CDR1 is ENHRY and CDR2 is SYGVKD.